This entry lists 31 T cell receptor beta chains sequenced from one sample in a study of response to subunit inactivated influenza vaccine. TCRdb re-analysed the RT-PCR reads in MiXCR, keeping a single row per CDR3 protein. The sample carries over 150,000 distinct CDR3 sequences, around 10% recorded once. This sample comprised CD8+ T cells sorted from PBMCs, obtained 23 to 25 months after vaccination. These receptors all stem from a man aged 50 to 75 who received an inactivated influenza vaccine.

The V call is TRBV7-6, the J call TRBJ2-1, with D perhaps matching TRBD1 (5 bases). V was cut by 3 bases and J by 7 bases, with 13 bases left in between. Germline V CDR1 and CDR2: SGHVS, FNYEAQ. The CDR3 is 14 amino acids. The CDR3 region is CASSFGGAVNEQFF. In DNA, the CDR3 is TGTGCCAGCAGCTTCGGTGGGGCCGTTAATGAGCAGTTCTTC.

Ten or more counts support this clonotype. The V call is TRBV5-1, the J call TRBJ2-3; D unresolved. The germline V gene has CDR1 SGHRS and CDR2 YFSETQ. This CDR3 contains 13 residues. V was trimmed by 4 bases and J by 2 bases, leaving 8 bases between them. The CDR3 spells CASSPGPTDTQYF. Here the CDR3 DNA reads TGCGCCAGCAGCCCCGGACCCACAGATACGCAGTATTTT.

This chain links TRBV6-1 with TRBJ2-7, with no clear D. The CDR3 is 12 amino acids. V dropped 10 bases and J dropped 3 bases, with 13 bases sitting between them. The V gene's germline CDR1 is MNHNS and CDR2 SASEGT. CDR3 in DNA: TGTGCCATACGGACGGACCGCTACGAGCAGTACTTC. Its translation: CAIRTDRYEQYF.

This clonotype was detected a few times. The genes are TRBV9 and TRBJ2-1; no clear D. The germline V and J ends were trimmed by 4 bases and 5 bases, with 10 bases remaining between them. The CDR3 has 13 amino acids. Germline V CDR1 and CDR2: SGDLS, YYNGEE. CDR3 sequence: CASSLPGDNEQFF. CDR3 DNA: TGTGCCAGCAGCCTCCCAGGAGACAATGAGCAGTTCTTC.

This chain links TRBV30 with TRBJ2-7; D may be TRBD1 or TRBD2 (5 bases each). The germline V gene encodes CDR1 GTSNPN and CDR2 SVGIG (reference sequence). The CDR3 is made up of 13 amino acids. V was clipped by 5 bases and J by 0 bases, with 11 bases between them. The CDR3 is CAWSRDRSYEQYF. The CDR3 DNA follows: TGTGCCTGGTCACGGGACCGCTCCTACGAGCAGTACTTC.

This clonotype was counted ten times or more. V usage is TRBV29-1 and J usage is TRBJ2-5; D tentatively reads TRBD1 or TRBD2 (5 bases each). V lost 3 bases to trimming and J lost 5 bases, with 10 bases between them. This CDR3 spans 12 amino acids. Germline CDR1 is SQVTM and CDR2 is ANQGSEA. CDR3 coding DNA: TGCAGCGTTGAGAAAGGGGAGGAGACCCAGTACTTC. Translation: CSVEKGEETQYF.

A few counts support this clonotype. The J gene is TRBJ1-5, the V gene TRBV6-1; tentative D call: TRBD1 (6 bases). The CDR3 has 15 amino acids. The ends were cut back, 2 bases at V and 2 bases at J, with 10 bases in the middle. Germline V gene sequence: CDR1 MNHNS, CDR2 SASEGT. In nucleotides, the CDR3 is TGTGCCAGCAGTGAATGGGGGGCTGGCAATCAGCCCCAGCATTTT. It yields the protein CASSEWGAGNQPQHF.

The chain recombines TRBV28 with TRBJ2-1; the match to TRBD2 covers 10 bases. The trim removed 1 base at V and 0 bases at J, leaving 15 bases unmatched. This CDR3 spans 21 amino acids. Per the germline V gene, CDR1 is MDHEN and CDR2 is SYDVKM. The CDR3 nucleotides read TGTGCCAGCAGTTTATCCTTGCGGCTAGCGGGGGTTCCGAGCTCCTACAATGAGCAGTTCTTC. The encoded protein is CASSLSLRLAGVPSSYNEQFF.

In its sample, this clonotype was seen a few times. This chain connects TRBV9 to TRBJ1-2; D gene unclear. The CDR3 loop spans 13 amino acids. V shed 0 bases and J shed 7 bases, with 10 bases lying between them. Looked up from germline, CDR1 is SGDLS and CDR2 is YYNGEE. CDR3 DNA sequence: TGTGCCAGCAGCGTAGGCCTGACAAGTGGCTACACCTTC. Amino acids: CASSVGLTSGYTF.

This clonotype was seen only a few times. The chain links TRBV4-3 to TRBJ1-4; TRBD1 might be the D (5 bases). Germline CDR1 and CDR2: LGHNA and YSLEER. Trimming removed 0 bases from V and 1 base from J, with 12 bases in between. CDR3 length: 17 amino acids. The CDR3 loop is CASSQDGTAVTNEKLFF. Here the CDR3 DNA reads TGCGCCAGCAGCCAAGATGGGACGGCAGTAACTAATGAAAAACTGTTTTTT.

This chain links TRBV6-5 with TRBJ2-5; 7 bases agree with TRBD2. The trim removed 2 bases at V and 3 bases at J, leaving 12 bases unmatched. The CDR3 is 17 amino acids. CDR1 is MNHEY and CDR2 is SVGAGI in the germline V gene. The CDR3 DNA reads TGTGCCAGCAGTTACACTATCCTCGGGGCGGGAGAAGAGACCCAGTACTTC. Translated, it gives CASSYTILGAGEETQYF.

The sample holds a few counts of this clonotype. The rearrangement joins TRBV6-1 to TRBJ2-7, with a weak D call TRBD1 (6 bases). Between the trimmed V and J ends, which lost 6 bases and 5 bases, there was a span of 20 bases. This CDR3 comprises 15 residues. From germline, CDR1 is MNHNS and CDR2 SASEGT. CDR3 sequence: CASSQKTGVRNEQYF. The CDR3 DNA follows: TGTGCCAGCAGCCAGAAGACAGGTGTAAGAAACGAGCAGTACTTC.

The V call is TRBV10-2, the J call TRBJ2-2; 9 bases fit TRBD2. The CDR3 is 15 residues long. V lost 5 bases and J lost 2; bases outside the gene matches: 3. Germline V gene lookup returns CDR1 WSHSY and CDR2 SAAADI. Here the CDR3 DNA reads TGCGCCAGCAGTTTAGCGGGGGATAACACCGGGGAGCTGTTTTTT. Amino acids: CASSLAGDNTGELFF.

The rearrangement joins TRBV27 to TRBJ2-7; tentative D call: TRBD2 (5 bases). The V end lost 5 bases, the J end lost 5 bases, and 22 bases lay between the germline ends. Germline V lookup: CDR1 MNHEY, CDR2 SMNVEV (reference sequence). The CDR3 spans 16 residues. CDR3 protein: CASSLLPGSEGHEQYF. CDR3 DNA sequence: TGTGCCAGCAGTCTCCTCCCGGGATCCGAAGGGCACGAGCAGTACTTC.

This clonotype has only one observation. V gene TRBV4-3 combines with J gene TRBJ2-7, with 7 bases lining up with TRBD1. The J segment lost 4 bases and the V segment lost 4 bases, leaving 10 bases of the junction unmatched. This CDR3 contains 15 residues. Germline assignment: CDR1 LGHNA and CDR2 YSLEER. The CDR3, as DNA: TGCGCCAGCAGCCGACTCGGAGCAGGGGGTTACGAGCAGTACTTC. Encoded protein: CASSRLGAGGYEQYF.

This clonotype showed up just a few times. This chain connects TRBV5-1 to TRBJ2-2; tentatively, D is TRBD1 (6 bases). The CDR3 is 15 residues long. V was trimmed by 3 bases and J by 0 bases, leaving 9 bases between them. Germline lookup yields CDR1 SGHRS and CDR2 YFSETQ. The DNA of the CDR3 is TGCGCCAGCAGCTCCGGGACAACGAACACCGGGGAGCTGTTTTTT. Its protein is CASSSGTTNTGELFF.

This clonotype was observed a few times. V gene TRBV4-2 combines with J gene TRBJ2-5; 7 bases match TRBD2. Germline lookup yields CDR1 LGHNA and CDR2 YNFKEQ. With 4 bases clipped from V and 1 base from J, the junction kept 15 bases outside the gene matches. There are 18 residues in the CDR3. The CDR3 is CASSPYQSPGTTQETQYF. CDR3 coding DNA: TGTGCCAGCAGCCCTTATCAATCCCCCGGGACTACCCAAGAGACCCAGTACTTC.

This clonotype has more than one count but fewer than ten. The CDR3 reads CASSGQGTEAFF. Here the CDR3 DNA reads TGTGCCAGCAGCGGTCAGGGGACTGAAGCTTTCTTT. The chain combines TRBV9 with TRBJ1-1, with D possibly matching TRBD1 (6 bases). This CDR3 spans 12 amino acids. V lost 3 bases and J lost 5, with 8 bases in between. The germline V gene encodes CDR1 SGDLS and CDR2 YYNGEE.

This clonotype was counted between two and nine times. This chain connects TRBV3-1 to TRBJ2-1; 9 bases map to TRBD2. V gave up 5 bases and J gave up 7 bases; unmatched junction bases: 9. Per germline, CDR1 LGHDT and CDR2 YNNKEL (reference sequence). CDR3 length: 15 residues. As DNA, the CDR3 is TGTGCCAGCAGCGCGGGGGGGCGGCGAGTAAATGAGCAGTTCTTC. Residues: CASSAGGRRVNEQFF.

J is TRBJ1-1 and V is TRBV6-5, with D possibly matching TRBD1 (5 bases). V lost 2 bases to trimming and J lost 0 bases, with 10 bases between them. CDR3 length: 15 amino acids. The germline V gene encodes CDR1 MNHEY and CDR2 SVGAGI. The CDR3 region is CASSYRTGLNTEAFF. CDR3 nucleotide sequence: TGTGCCAGCAGTTACCGCACAGGCCTGAACACTGAAGCTTTCTTT.

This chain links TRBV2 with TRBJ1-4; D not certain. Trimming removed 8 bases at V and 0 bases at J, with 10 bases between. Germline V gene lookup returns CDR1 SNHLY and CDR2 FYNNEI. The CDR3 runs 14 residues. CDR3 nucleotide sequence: TGTGCCAGCGGAAAGTATGCAACTAATGAAAAACTGTTTTTT. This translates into CASGKYATNEKLFF.

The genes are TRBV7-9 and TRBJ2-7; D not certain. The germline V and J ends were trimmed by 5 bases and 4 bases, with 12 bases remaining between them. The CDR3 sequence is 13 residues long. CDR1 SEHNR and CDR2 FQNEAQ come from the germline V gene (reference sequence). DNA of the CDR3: TGTGCCAGCAGCCCATTCTTCAATTACGAGCAGTACTTC. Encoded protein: CASSPFFNYEQYF.

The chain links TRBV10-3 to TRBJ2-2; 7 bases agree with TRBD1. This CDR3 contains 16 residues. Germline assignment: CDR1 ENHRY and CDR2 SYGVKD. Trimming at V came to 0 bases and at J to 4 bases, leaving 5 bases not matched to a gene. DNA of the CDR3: TGTGCCATCAGTGAGTCCACAGGGGTTGGCACCGGGGAGCTGTTTTTT. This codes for CAISESTGVGTGELFF.

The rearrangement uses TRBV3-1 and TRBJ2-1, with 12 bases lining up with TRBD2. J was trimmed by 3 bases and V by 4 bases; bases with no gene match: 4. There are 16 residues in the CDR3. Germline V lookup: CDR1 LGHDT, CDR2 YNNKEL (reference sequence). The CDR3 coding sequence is TGTGCCAGCAGCCTCGGACTAGCGGGGAGCTACAATGAGCAGTTCTTC. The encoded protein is CASSLGLAGSYNEQFF.

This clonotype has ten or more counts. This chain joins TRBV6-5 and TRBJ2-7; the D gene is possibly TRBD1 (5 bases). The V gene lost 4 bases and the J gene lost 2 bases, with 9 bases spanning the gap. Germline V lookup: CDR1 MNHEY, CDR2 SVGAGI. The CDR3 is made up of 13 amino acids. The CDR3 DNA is TGTGCCAGCAGTTTAGACAGCACCTACGAGCAGTACTTC. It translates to CASSLDSTYEQYF.

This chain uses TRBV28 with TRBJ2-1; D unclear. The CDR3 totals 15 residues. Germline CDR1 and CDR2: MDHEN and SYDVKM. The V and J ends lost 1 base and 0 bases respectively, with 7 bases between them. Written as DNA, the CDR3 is TGTGCCAGCAGTTTATTGGTGAGCTCCTACAATGAGCAGTTCTTC. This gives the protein CASSLLVSSYNEQFF.

The CDR3 DNA reads as TGCGCCAGCAGCCAGGGGGGACCCTACAATGAGCAGTTCTTC. It translates to CASSQGGPYNEQFF. The V and J genes are TRBV4-3 and TRBJ2-1; D might be TRBD2 (6 bases). Germline-derived CDR1 and CDR2 are LGHNA and YSLEER. CDR3 length: 14 residues. V was clipped by 3 bases and J by 2 bases, with 8 bases between them.

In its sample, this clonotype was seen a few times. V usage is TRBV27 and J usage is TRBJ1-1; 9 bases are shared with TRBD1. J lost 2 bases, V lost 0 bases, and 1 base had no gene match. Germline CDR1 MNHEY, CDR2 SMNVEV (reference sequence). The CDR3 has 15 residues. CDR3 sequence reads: CASSLSQGANTEAFF. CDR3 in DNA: TGTGCCAGCAGTTTATCACAGGGGGCAAACACTGAAGCTTTCTTT.

This CDR3 is CASSFVGAGTDTQYF. For the CDR3, the DNA is TGTGCCAGCAGTTTCGTAGGGGCCGGTACAGATACGCAGTATTTT. The rearrangement links TRBV12-3 or TRBV12-4 to TRBJ2-3, with D perhaps matching TRBD1 (5 bases). Trimming took 3 bases from V and 3 from J, leaving 13 bases between them. The CDR3 contains 15 residues.

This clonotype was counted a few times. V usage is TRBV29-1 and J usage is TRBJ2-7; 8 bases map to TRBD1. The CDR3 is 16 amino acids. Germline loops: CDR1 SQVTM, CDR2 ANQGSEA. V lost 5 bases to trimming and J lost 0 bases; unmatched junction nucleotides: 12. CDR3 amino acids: CSVPTERDRSSYEQYF. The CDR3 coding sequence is TGCAGCGTTCCCACTGAACGGGACAGGAGCTCCTACGAGCAGTACTTC.

CDR3 protein: CASSLGGRVTNTGELFF. As DNA, the CDR3 is TGTGCCAGCAGCTTAGGAGGCAGGGTGACGAACACCGGGGAGCTGTTTTTT. The chain combines TRBV7-3 with TRBJ2-2; D could derive from TRBD1 or TRBD2 (5 bases each). Germline CDR1 and CDR2: SGHTA and FQGTGA. The CDR3 has 17 amino acids. The V end lost 2 bases, the J end lost 0 bases, and 13 bases lay between the germline ends.